This T cell receptor (beta chain) appears in the sequencing data of a study of blood T cell repertoires in COVID-19. Whole-study context: Samples came from the United States, Italy and Spain, spanning acute and convalescent COVID-19. The cDNA or gDNA used as material had been derived from T cells, B-cell-depleted T cells, or PBMCs.

How the authors handled the data: Counts of nucleated cells, estimated from reference gene primer amplification, were obtained. Using immunoSEQ multiplex PCR, the repertoire was profiled, and TCRdb retains in-frame clones only, with some absent. V and J calls and clone size are copied from that table; D and trimming were computed from the DNA. The data show some 190,000 clones, approximately 80% seen once. The CDR3 totals 14 residues. After removal of 2 bases from V and 5 bases from J, the junction contained 5 bases not matched to a gene. The germline gives CDR1 SGHKS, CDR2 YYEKEE (reference sequence). The sample holds a few counts of this clone.

This receptor was identified in a human donor in a cohort sampled during active COVID-19. The sequenced sample was peripheral blood. The rearrangement joins TRBV5-5 to TRBJ1-2, with 8 bases aligning to TRBD1. The CDR3 DNA reads TGTGCCAGCAGCTTCGGACAGGGAGGGTATGGCTACACCTTC. Encoded protein: CASSFGQGGYGYTF.